This T cell receptor (beta chain) was profiled in a study of cytomegalovirus exposure and HLA in healthy donors. Study-level findings and limits: Investigators reported about 160 TCR beta chains as tied to cytomegalovirus.

The PCR made use of 60 Vbeta and 13 Jbeta primers. Only in-frame clones appear in the TCRdb table, and some are missing; sequencing was by immunoSEQ multiplex PCR. The repertoire includes 160,000 or so clones, around 82% of them detected once, and approximately 0.98% sits in the top ten. Details on this clone: Antigen unknown.

The CDR3 runs 11 residues. The V and J ends lost 3 bases and 10 bases respectively, with 9 bases between them. Germline V gene lookup returns CDR1 SGHTA and CDR2 FQGNSA. Sequenced sample: PBMCs. This chain links TRBV7-2 with TRBJ1-1; no definite D call. This TCR was sampled from a man aged 25 to 40 in good health and CMV-seronegative. The CDR3 DNA reads as TGTGCCAGCAGCTTTTACAGTGGAGCTTTCTTT. Translated: CASSFYSGAFF.